Here is one T cell receptor beta chain with its context. All patients reached thyroid surgery having received no treatment beforehand. This specimen belongs to a study of metastatic and nonmetastatic thyroid tumors. Study information: Where malignant and benign thyroid patients were concerned, repertoires were compared across blood and tumor or nodule tissue.

CDR3 length: 15 amino acids. The V end was cut by 5 bases, the J end by 3 bases, with 18 bases between. The germline V gene has CDR1 DFQATT and CDR2 SNEGSKA (reference sequence). TCRdb reprocessed the PCR reads via MiXCR. The sample shows under 35,000 clones, around 30% of them seen only once. Sequencing was carried out using blood. The source is a female donor with papillary thyroid cancer or a benign thyroid nodule (not recorded which). Some clones in this sample may be carry-over from other donors' samples. This chain links TRBV20-1 with TRBJ2-3, with D maybe TRBD1 (6 bases). The CDR3 loop is CSAGGRGVSTDTQYF. Here the CDR3 DNA reads TGCAGTGCTGGGGGCCGCGGAGTCAGTACAGATACGCAGTATTTT.